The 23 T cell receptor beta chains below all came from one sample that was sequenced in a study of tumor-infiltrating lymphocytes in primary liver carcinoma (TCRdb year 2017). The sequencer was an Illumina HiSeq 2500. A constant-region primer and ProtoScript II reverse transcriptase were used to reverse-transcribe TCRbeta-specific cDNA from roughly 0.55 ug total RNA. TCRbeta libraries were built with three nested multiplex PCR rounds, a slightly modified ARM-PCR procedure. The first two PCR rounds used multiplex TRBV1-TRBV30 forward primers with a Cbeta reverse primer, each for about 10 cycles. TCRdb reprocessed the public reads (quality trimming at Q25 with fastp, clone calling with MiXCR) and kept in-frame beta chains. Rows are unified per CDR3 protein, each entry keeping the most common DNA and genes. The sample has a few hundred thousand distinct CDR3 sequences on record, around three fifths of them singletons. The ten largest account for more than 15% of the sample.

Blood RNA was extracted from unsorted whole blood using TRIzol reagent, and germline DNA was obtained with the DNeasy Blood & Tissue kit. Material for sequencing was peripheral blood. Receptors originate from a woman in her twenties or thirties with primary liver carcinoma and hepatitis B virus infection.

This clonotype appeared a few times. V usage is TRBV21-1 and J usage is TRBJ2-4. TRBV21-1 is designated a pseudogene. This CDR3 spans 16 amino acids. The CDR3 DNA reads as TGTGCCAGCCCCAAATGTGCCCAAATAGCCAAAAACATTCAGTACTTC. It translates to CASPKCAQIAKNIQYF.

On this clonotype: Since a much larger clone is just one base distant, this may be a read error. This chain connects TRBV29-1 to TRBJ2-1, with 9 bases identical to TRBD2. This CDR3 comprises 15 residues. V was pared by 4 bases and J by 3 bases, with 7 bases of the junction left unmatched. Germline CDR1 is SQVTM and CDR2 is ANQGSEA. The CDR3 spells CSVVSRLADYNEQFF. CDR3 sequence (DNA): TGCAGCGTTGTATCGAGACTAGCGGACTACAATGAGCAGTTCTTC.

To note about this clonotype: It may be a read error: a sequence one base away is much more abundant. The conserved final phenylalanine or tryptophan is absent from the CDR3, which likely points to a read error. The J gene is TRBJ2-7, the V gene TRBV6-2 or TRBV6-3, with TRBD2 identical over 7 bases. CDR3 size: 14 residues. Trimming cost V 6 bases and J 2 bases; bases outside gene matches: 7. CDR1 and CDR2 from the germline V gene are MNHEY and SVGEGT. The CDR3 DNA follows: TGTGCCAGCAGCTCAAGCGGGACCACCTACGAGCAGTACCTC. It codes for CASSSSGTTYEQYL.

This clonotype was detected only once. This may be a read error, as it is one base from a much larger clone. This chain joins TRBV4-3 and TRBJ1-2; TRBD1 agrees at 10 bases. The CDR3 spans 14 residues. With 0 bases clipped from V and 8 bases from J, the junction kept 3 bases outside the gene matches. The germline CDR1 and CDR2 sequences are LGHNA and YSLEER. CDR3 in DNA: TGCGCCAGCAGCCAAGATTTGACAGGGGGCGGCTACACCTTC. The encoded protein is CASSQDLTGGGYTF.

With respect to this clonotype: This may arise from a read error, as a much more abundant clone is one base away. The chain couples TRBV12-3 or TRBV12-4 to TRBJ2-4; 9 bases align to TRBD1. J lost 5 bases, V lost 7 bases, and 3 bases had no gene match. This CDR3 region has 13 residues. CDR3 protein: CASIRDRENIQYF. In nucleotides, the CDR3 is TGTGCCAGCATCCGGGACAGGGAAAACATTCAGTACTTC.

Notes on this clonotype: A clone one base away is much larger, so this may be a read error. The CDR3: CASSQAGLNSPLHF. The CDR3 region has the DNA TGCGCCAGCAGCCAAGCGGGACTTAATTCACCCCTCCACTTT. The rearrangement joins TRBV4-1 to TRBJ1-6; maybe TRBD1 (5 bases). The V end lost 1 base, the J end lost 6 bases, and 7 bases lay between the germline ends. Germline V gene data show CDR1 as MGHRA and CDR2 as YSYEKL. This CDR3 region has 14 residues.

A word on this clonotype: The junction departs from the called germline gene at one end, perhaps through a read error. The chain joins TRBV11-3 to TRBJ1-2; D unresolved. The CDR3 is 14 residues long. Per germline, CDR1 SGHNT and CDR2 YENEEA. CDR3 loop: CASSSGRTNYDYTF. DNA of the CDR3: TGTGCCAGCAGCTCAGGCCGAACTAACTATGACTACACCTTC.

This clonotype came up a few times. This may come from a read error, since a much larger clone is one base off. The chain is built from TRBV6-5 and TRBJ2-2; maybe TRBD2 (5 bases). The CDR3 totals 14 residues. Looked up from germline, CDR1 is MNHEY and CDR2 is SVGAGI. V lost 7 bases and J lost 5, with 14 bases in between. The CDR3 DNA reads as TGTGCCAGCACACCAACTAGGTTTACCGGGGAGCTGTTTTTT. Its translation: CASTPTRFTGELFF.

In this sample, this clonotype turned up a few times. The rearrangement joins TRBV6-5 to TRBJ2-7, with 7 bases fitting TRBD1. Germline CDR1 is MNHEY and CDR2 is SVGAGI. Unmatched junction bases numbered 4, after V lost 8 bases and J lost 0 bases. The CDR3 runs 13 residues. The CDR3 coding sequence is TGTGCCAGCGGATACAGGGGCTCCTACGAGCAGTACTTC. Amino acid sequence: CASGYRGSYEQYF.

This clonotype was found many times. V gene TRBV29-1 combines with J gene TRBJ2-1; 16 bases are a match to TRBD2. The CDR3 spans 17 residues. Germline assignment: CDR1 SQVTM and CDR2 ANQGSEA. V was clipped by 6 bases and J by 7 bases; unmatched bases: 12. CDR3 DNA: TGCAGCGTAGATGGGACTAGCGGGAGGGGAGCCTTAAATGAGCAGTTCTTC. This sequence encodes CSVDGTSGRGALNEQFF.

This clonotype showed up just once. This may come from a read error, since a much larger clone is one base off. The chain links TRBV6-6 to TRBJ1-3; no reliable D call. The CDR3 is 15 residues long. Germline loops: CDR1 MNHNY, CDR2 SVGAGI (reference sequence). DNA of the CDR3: TGTGCCAGCAGGGCCAGGAGTGGGGAAGGAAACACCACATATTTT. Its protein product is CASRARSGEGNTTYF.

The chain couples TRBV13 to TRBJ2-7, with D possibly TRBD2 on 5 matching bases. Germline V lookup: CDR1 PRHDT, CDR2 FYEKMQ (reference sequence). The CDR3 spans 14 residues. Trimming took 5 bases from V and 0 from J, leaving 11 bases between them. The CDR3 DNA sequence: TGTGCCAGCAGCATAAGCGGTATCTCCTACGAGCAGTACTTC. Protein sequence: CASSISGISYEQYF.

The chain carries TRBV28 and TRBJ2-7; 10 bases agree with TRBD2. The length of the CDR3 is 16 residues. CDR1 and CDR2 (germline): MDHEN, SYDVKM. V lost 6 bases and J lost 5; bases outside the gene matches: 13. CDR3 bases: TGTGCCAGCAGCATCGTCGGTAGCGGGAGGTCCCACGAGCAGTACTTC. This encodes CASSIVGSGRSHEQYF. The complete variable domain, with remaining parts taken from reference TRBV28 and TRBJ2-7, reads DVKVTQSSRYLVKRTGEKVFLECVQDMDHENMFWYRQDPGLGLRLIYFSYDVKMKEKGDIPEGYSVSREKKERFSLILESASTNQTSMYLCASSIVGSGRSHEQYFGPGTRLTVT.

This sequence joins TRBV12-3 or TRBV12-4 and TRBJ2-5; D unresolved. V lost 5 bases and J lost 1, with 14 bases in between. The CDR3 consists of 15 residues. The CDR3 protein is CASSIVGPAQETQYF. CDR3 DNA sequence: TGTGCCAGCAGTATAGTGGGTCCCGCCCAAGAGACCCAGTACTTC.

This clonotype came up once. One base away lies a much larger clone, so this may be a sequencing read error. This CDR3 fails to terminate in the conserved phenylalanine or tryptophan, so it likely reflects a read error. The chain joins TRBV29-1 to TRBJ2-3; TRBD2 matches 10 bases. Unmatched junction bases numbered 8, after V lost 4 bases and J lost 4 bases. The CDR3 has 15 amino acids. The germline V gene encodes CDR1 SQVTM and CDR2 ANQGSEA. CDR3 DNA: TGCAGCGTTGTCCCTAGCGGGAGAAACGCAGATACGCAGTATTAT. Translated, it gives CSVVPSGRNADTQYY.

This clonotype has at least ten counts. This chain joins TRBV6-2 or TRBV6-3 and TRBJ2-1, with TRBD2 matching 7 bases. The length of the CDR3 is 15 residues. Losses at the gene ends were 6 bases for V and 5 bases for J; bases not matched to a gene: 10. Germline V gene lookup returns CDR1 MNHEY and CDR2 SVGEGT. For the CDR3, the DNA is TGTGCCAGCAGACCGAGCGGGAACCCCAACAATGAGCAGTTCTTC. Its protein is CASRPSGNPNNEQFF.

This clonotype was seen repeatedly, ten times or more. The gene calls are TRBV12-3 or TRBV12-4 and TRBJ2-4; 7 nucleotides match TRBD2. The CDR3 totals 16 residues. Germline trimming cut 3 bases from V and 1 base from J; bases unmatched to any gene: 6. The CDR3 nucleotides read TGTGCCAGCAGTTTCTTCTCGGGAGGTGCCAAAAACATTCAGTACTTC. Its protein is CASSFFSGGAKNIQYF.

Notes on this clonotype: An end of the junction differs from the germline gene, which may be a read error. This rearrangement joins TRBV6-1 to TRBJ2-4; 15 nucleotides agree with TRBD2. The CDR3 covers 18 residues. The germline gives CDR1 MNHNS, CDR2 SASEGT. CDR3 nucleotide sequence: TGTGCCAGCAGTGAAGGGACTAGCGGGAGGGAAGCCAAAAACATTCGGTACTTC. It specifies CASSEGTSGREAKNIRYF.

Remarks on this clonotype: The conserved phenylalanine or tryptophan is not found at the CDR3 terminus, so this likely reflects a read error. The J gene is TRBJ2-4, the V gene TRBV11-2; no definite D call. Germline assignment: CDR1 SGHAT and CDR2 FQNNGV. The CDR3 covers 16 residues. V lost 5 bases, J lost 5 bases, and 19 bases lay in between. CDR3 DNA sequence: TGTGCCAGCAGCCCACTCCTGACCGCCGACCAAAACATTCAGTACTTA. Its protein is CASSPLLTADQNIQYL.

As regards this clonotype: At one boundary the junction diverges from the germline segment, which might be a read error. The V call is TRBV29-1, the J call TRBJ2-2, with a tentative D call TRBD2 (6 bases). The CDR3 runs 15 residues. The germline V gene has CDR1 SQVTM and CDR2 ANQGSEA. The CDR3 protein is CSVYEVGGNTGELFF. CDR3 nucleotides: TGTAGCGTTTACGAAGTGGGAGGGAACACCGGGGAGCTGTTTTTT.

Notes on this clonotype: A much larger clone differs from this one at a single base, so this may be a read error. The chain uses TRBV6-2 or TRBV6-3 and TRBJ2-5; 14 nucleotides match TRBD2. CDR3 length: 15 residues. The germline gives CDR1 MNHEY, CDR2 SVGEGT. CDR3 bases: TGTGCCAGCAGTAAGGGACTAGCGGGAGAGCAGACCCACTACTTC. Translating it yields CASSKGLAGEQTHYF.

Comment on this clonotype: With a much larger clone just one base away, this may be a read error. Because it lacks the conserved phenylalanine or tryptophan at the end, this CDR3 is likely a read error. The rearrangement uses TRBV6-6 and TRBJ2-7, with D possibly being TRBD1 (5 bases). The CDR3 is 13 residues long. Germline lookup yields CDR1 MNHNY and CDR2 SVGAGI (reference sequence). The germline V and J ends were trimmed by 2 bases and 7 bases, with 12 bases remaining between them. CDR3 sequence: CASSYTQAREQYC. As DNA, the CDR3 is TGTGCCAGCAGTTACACACAGGCGAGGGAGCAGTACTGC.

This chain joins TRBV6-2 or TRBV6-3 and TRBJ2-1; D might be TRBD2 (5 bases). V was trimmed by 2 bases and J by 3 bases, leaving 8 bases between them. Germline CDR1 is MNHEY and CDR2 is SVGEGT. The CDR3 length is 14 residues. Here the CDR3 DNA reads TGTGCCAGCAGTTACAGTAGCGTCTACAATGAGCAGTTCTTC. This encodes CASSYSSVYNEQFF.